The present T cell receptor beta chain was sequenced within a study of shared clonotypes between healthy human individuals. Study overall: Per donor, CD8 memory used one plate, CD8 naive used two, CD4 memory used three and CD4 naive used three.

Study-wide results and caveats: Rarefaction showed sorted-subset sequencing was incomplete despite large depth. Among donors, clonotype sharing was expected to be affected by sequencing depth.

An even split of each subset's genomic DNA across several immunoSEQ plates was performed. Method: immunoSEQ multiplex PCR; TCRdb's copy keeps in-frame clones and lacks some. Among some 2 million clones listed, 85% to 95% were seen once. This CDR3 is built from 12 residues. The germline V and J ends were trimmed by 5 bases and 6 bases, with 11 bases remaining between them. Germline V lookup: CDR1 LNHDA, CDR2 SQIVND (reference sequence). This clone was seen once. Its target is not known. Naive CD8 cells lacked CD45RO and underwent positive selection for CCR7, leaving out terminally differentiated effector memory CD45RA+ cells.

Material: naive CD8+ T cells sorted from blood. This rearrangement joins TRBV19 to TRBJ2-7; perhaps TRBD2 as D (5 bases). The receptor comes from a man younger than 35 in good health. CDR3 bases: TGTGCCAGTAGTTACGGGGTAGGCGAGCAGTACTTC. This encodes CASSYGVGEQYF.